The 8 T cell receptor beta chains given below trace back to one sample, sequenced in a study of blood T cell repertoires in COVID-19. The method was immunoSEQ multiplex PCR; TCRdb's version includes in-frame clones alone and lacks a portion of them. The sample has 190,000 or so clones, around nine tenths seen once. Sequencing was carried out using peripheral blood. All receptors come from a woman aged 18-30 years who had recovered from COVID-19.

The J gene is TRBJ1-3, the V gene TRBV11-2; maybe TRBD1 (5 bases). Germline V CDR1 and CDR2: SGHAT, FQNNGV. CDR3 length equals 15 residues. Deletions cut 1 base from V and 1 base from J, with 8 bases between. The CDR3 region is CASSLGGVSGNTIYF. In DNA, the CDR3 is TGTGCCAGCAGCTTAGGGGGGGTATCTGGAAACACCATATATTTT.

The chain recombines TRBV7-9 with TRBJ1-4; 7 bases line up with TRBD1. The ends lost 0 bases at V and 6 bases at J; junction bases unmatched: 1. Per germline, CDR1 SEHNR and CDR2 FQNEAQ (reference sequence). This CDR3 region has 14 residues. The CDR3 DNA follows: TGTGCCAGCAGCTTAGCAGGGGGCCATGAAAAACTGTTTTTT. Its translation is CASSLAGGHEKLFF. Filled out from reference TRBV7-9 and TRBJ1-4, the complete variable domain reads DTGVSQNPRHKITKRGQNVTFRCDPISEHNRLYWYRQTLGQGPEFLTYFQNEAQLEKSRLLSDRFSAERPKGSFSTLEIQRTEQGDSAMYLCASSLAGGHEKLFFGSGTQLSVL.

The rearrangement links TRBV3-1 (or the pseudogene TRBV3-2) to TRBJ2-1; possible D gene TRBD2, 6 bases. Germline V lookup: CDR1 LGHDT, CDR2 YNNKEL (reference sequence). The CDR3 loop spans 17 amino acids. Trimming cost V 1 base and J 5 bases, with 18 bases left between them. In DNA form, the CDR3 reads TGTGCCAGCAGCCAAGTTGGCGGAGGGAGGTACCACAATGAGCAGTTCTTC. It yields the protein CASSQVGGGRYHNEQFF.

The V gene is TRBV7-9, the J gene TRBJ2-3; TRBD2 aligns across 11 bases. Germline CDR1 SEHNR, CDR2 FQNEAQ (reference sequence). V lost 3 bases, J lost 2 bases, and 4 bases stayed unmatched. The CDR3 spans 16 residues. CDR3: CASSFIAGGNTDTQYF. In DNA, the CDR3 is TGTGCCAGCAGCTTTATAGCGGGAGGGAACACAGATACGCAGTATTTT.

The V call is TRBV5-1, the J call TRBJ2-6; 9 positions agree with TRBD1. CDR3 length: 16 amino acids. Germline V gene data show CDR1 as SGHRS and CDR2 as YFSETQ. V shed 5 bases and J 0 bases; nucleotides not matched to a gene: 3. The CDR3 is CASRGQGYSGANVLTF. The CDR3 nucleotides read TGCGCCAGCAGAGGACAGGGGTACTCTGGGGCCAACGTCCTGACTTTC.

The rearrangement uses TRBV20-1 and TRBJ1-6; TRBD1 is a possible D gene (6 bases). The germline V gene has CDR1 DFQATT and CDR2 SNEGSKA (reference sequence). This CDR3 region has 15 residues. Trimming left V 7 bases short and J 3 bases short, with 16 bases between. CDR3 protein: CSVSSNRDYNSPLHF. Written as DNA, the CDR3 is TGCAGTGTTAGTTCAAACAGGGACTATAATTCACCCCTCCACTTT.

J is TRBJ2-1 and V is TRBV5-5; 9 bases match TRBD2. J was trimmed by 7 bases and V by 0 bases; bases with no gene match: 8. This CDR3 has 16 residues. CDR1 SGHKS and CDR2 YYEKEE come from the germline V gene (reference sequence). CDR3 coding DNA: TGTGCCAGCAGCTTGGGAGCGGGGGGAAATCGGAATGAGCAGTTCTTC. This encodes CASSLGAGGNRNEQFF.

The chain is built from TRBV7-2 and TRBJ2-5, with D perhaps matching TRBD2 (5 bases). The CDR3 spans 16 residues. Trimming removed 1 base from V and 6 bases from J, with 18 bases in between. Germline CDR1 SGHTA, CDR2 FQGNSA. In DNA form, the CDR3 reads TGTGCCAGCAGCTTAGATCCCAGGCATCACGGGAAGACCCAGTACTTC. Translated, it gives CASSLDPRHHGKTQYF.